This TCR beta chain came from a study of blood T cell repertoires in COVID-19. Study overall: PBMCs, B-cell-depleted T cells, or T cells provided the cDNA or gDNA that made up the material.

Per the original data handling: Amplification of reference gene primers was used by the study to estimate nucleated cell counts. Using immunoSEQ multiplex PCR, the repertoire was profiled, and TCRdb retains in-frame clones only, with some absent. The DNA gave D and trimming, while V, J and clone size come from that table. Among about 180,000 clones, approximately 86% were seen once, and the ten largest hold roughly 2.9%. The CDR3 has 11 amino acids. Between the trimmed V and J ends, which lost 7 bases and 5 bases, there was a span of 12 bases. The germline gives CDR1 DFQATT, CDR2 SNEGSKA (reference sequence).

The chain carries TRBV20-1 and TRBJ2-7; D may be TRBD2 (6 bases). This receptor was identified in a woman under 40 with active or convalescent COVID-19. Sequenced: peripheral blood. The DNA of the CDR3 is TGCAGTGTGGGAGGACTCAACGAGCAGTACTTC. Translation: CSVGGLNEQYF.